The TCR beta chain described here comes from a study of T-cell reconstitution after alpha-beta-depleted transplantation in children. Note on this clonotype: Its antigen is as yet unknown.

Trimming removed 5 bases at V and 10 bases at J, with 27 bases between. The germline V gene has CDR1 LGHNA and CDR2 YSLEER. There are 17 residues in the CDR3. Study-wide points: At one year after transplant, newly produced T cells mostly accounted for T-cell counts and diversity. It was reported that alpha-beta T cells came from several hundred expanded graft clones (about two months after transplant).

During its preparation, the TCRbeta library received unique molecular identifiers. TCRdb redid the calling of the PCR reads with MiXCR, one entry per CDR3 protein. The sample lists roughly 350,000 distinct CDR3 sequences, around 15% seen once, with about 41% in the top ten. This receptor was obtained from a male patient aged 2-15 years who had a stem cell transplant for acute lymphoblastic leukemia, so the T cells may come from the graft donor. The chain employs TRBV4-3 and TRBJ2-1, with D possibly TRBD1 on 5 matching bases. The specimen comprised PBMCs, mostly from graft donor cells, sampled 360 days after TCRalphabeta/CD19-depleted stem cell transplant. CDR3 sequence: CASSVRYKDMIPGEQFF. In DNA, the CDR3 is TGCGCCAGCAGCGTAAGATATAAAGACATGATTCCAGGGGAGCAGTTCTTC.